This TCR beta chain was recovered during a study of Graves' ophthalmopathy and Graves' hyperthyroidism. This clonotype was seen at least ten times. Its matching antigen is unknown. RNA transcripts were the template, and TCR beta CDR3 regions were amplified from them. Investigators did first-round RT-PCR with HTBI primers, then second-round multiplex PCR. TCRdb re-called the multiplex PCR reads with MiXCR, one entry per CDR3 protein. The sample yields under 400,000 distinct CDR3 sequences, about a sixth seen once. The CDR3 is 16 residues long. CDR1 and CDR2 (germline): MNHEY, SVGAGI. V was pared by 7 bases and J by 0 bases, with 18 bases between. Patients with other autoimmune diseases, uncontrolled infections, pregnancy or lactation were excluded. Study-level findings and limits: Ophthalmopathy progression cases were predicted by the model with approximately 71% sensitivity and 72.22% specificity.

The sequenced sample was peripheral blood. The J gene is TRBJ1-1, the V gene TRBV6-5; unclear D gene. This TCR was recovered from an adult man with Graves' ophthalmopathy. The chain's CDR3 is CASTKTDYPMNTEAFF. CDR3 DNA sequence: TGTGCCAGCACCAAGACGGACTATCCAATGAACACTGAAGCTTTCTTT.